One TCR beta chain is described in this entry. Antigen unknown. Sequenced by immunoSEQ multiplex PCR; TCRdb stores in-frame clones only, minus some. Of 15,000 to 17,000 clones listed, 87% are singletons. This CDR3 spans 18 amino acids. V was trimmed by 2 bases and J by 6 bases, leaving 23 bases between them. Germline-derived CDR1 and CDR2 are SGHDT and YYEEEE. This record belongs to a study of T cells in localized non-small cell lung cancer. Findings and limits, study-wide: Measurement of T cell clonality placed uninvolved adjacent lung highest, above the level in tumor.

The chain uses TRBV5-6 and TRBJ2-2; possible D gene TRBD2, 5 bases. This TCR came from a male donor at least 60 years old with stage II lung adenocarcinoma. This specimen consisted of peripheral blood mononuclear cells, obtained before any cancer treatment. The CDR3 DNA reads TGTGCCAGCAGCTTCGACCCTGGTGGCCGGGGTAATGCCGGGGAGCTGTTTTTT. It specifies CASSFDPGGRGNAGELFF.